This T cell receptor (beta chain) was captured in a study of technical replicates of blood from a handful of donors. Produced via immunoSEQ multiplex PCR; TCRdb's table is partial and in-frame only. The sample yields fewer than 60,000 clones, about 93% seen once. Between the trimmed V and J ends, which lost 0 bases and 4 bases, there was a span of 9 bases. Germline V lookup: CDR1 ENHRY, CDR2 SYGVKD. The CDR3 runs to 14 residues. This rearrangement joins TRBV10-3 to TRBJ1-2; tentatively, D is TRBD1 (6 bases). The sequence derives from a human donor in good health. Some clones in this sample may be carry-over from other donors' samples. The source material was PBMCs. This CDR3 is CAISESVGGYGYTF. The CDR3 nucleotides are TGTGCCATCAGTGAGTCTGTAGGGGGCTATGGCTACACCTTC.